This T cell receptor (beta chain) comes out of a study of shared clonotypes between healthy human individuals. Study overall: The donors, a couple of women and three men, were aged 18 to 49.

The table came from immunoSEQ multiplex PCR; TCRdb's copy has only in-frame clones and leaves some out. Here the sample spans some 1,100,000 clones, 75% to 80% being singletons. With V trimmed by 3 bases and J by 5 bases, 10 bases remained unmatched. In germline, CDR1 is KGHSH, CDR2 LQKENI. The CDR3 runs to 15 residues. The sequenced material came from memory CD4+ T cells from PBMCs. Indicated subset: CD45RA-negative fraction. The rearrangement uses TRBV18 and TRBJ2-7; TRBD2 matches at 7 bases. The receptor comes from a man aged 18 to 29 in good health. Some clones in this sample may be carry-over from other donors' samples. This chain's CDR3 is CASSPVGGAVDEQYF. The CDR3 nucleotides read TGTGCCAGCTCACCGGTGGGAGGGGCGGTCGACGAGCAGTACTTC.